The clone carrying this T cell receptor beta chain has more than one count but fewer than ten. TCRdb used MiXCR to reprocess the 5' RACE reads, holding one entry per CDR3 protein. The sample lists more than 45,000 distinct CDR3 sequences; 25% to 35% were seen once. Trimming stripped 4 bases from V and 6 bases from J, with 7 bases between. Per the germline V gene, CDR1 is SQVTM and CDR2 is ANQGSEA. This CDR3 has 11 residues. This chain joins TRBV29-1 and TRBJ2-1; D is perhaps TRBD1 (5 bases). Sequenced input: tumor-infiltrating memory CD4+ T cells sorted from the breast tumor. The subset denotes: memory CD4+ T cells, CD4+CD45RO+CD25-. This clonotype was sampled from a female donor with breast cancer. For the CDR3, the DNA is TGCAGCGTTGGAAGGGGCAATGAGCAGTTCTTC. Protein sequence: CSVGRGNEQFF.